This is a list of T cell receptor beta chains from one sample in a study of regulatory T cells in long-lasting Graves disease. TCRdb re-derived calls from the multiplex PCR reads in MiXCR, one entry per CDR3 protein. The sample holds more than 300,000 distinct CDR3 sequences; about 19% are singletons and the top ten take roughly 27%. The sequenced sample was peripheral blood mononuclear cells (PBMCs), obtained when the disease was refractory, from a patient treated with antithyroid drugs. The receptors were gathered from a female donor with Graves disease. The CDR3 runs from the conserved cysteine through the conserved F or W. The D gene is left open where the match is weak. For some rows the clone size is stated as once, few or many, or as a class when expanded; others skip it.

v_gene	j_gene	abundance	d_gene	CDR3aa	CDR3nt
TRBV28	TRBJ2-5	many	.	CASSGPGNWTGFYQETQYF	TGTGCCAGCAGCGGACCTGGGAATTGGACGGGGTTCTACCAAGAGACCCAGTACTTC
TRBV20-1	TRBJ1-4	many	.	CSASGQNEKLFF	TGCAGTGCTAGTGGTCAGAATGAAAAACTGTTTTTT
TRBV11-2	TRBJ2-2	many	.	CASLLSGGGELFF	TGTGCCAGCCTCCTTTCCGGGGGCGGGGAGCTGTTTTTT
TRBV7-2	TRBJ1-5	few	TRBD1	CASSPGGARNQPQHF	TGTGCCAGCAGCCCAGGGGGGGCGAGAAATCAGCCCCAGCATTTT
TRBV5-1	TRBJ1-2	.	.	CASSRQTAQNYGYTF	TGCGCCAGCAGCCGGCAAACGGCACAAAACTATGGCTACACCTTC
TRBV27	TRBJ2-2	many	.	CASSLYRNTGELFF	TGTGCCAGCAGTTTATACAGAAACACCGGGGAGCTGTTTTTT
TRBV7-9	TRBJ1-4	many	TRBD1	CASTPLGQPNEKLFF	TGTGCCAGCACCCCCTTGGGACAGCCGAATGAAAAACTGTTTTTT
TRBV6-1	TRBJ1-5	.	.	CASEFRSRSNQPQHF	TGTGCCAGCGAGTTCAGGTCCCGAAGCAATCAGCCCCAGCATTTT
TRBV24-1	TRBJ2-5	.	.	CAASDPFRGQTQYF	TGTGCCGCCAGTGATCCTTTCAGGGGACAGACCCAGTACTTC
TRBV28	TRBJ1-2	many	TRBD1	CASSSRHRGRRGYTF	TGTGCCAGCAGTTCCCGGCACAGGGGGAGGAGGGGCTACACCTTC
TRBV2	TRBJ2-5	many	.	CASKRQETQYF	TGTGCCAGCAAGCGTCAAGAGACCCAGTACTTC